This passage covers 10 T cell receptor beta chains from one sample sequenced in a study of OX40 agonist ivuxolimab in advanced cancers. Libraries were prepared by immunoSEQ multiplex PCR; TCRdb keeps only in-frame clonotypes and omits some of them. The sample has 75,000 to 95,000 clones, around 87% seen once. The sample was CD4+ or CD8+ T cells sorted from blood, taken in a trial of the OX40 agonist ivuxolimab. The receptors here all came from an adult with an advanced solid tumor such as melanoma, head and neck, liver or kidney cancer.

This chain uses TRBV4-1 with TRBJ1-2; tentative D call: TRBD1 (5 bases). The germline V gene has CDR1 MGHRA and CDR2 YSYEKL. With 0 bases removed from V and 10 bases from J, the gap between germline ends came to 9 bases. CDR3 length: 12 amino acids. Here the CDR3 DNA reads TGCGCCAGCAGCCAAGATGGCAGGGCCTACACCTTC. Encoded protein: CASSQDGRAYTF.

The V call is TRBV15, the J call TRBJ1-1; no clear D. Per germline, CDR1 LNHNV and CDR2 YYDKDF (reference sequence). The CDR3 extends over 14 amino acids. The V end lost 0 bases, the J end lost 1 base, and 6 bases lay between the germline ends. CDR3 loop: CATSREWGNTEAFF. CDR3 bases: TGTGCCACCAGCAGAGAATGGGGGAACACTGAAGCTTTCTTT.

The CDR3 loop reads CASSLRPSYEQYF. CDR3 coding DNA: TGTGCCAGCAGCTTAAGACCGAGCTACGAGCAGTACTTC. The rearrangement joins TRBV7-9 to TRBJ2-7, with no clear D. Germline V gene sequence: CDR1 SEHNR, CDR2 FQNEAQ (reference sequence). This CDR3 has 13 residues. V dropped 2 bases and J dropped 3 bases, with 8 bases sitting between them.

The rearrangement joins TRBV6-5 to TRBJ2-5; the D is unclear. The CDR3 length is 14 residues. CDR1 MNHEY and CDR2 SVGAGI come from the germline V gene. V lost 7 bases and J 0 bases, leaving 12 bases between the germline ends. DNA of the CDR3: TGTGCCAGCAACCGAGCTGAGTACCAAGAGACCCAGTACTTC. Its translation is CASNRAEYQETQYF.

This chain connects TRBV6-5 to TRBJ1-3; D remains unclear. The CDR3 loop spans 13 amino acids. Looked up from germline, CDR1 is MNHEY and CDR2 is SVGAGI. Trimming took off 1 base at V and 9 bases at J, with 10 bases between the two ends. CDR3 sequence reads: CASSYLSGSTIYF. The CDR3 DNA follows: TGTGCCAGCAGTTACTTGTCAGGTAGCACCATATATTTT.

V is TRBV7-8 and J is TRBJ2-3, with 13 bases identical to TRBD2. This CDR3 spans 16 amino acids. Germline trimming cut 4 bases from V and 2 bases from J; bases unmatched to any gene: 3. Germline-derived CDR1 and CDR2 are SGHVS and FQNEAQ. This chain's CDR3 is CASSWGLAGTTDTQYF. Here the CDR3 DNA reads TGTGCCAGCAGCTGGGGACTAGCGGGGACCACAGATACGCAGTATTTT. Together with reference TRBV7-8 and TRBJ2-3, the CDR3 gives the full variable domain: GAGVSQSPRYKVAKRGQDVALRCDPISGHVSLFWYQQALGQGPEFLTYFQNEAQLDKSGLPSDRFFAERPEGSVSTLKIQRTQQEDSAVYLCASSWGLAGTTDTQYFGPGTRLTVL.

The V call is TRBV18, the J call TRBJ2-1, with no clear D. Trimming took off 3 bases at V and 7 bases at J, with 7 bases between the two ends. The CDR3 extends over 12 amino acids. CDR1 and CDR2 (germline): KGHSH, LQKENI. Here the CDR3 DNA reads TGTGCCAGCTCACCCCAGGAAAATGAGCAGTTCTTC. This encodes CASSPQENEQFF.

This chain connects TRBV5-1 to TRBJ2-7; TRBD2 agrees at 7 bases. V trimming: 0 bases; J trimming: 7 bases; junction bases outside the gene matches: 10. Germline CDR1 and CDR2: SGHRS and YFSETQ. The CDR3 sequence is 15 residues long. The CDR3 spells CASSLEGRESGEQYF. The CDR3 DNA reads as TGCGCCAGCAGCTTGGAGGGGAGGGAGTCTGGAGAGCAGTACTTC.

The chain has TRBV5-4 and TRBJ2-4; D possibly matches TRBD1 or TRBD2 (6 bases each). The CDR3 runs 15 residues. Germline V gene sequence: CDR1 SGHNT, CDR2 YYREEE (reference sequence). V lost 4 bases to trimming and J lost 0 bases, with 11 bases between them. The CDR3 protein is CASSPRGLAKNIQYF. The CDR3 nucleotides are TGTGCCAGCAGCCCCAGGGGACTAGCCAAAAACATTCAGTACTTC.

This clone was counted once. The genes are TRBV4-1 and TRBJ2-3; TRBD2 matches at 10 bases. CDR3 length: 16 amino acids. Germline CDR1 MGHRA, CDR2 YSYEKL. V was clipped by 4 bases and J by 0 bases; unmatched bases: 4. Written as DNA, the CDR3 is TGCGCCAGCAGCCCCCGGACTAGCGGAAGCACAGATACGCAGTATTTT. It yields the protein CASSPRTSGSTDTQYF.